The source of this T cell receptor beta chain is a study of CD8+ T cells in alopecia areata. Across the whole study: Treatment of the treated patients consisted of oral tofacitinib, 5 to 10 mg twice daily. General observations from the study: Amid tofacitinib therapy, many expanded lesional clones stayed present in scalp and blood. Scalp samples also yield sequences from resident alphabeta T cells of normal skin.

Treatment denoted: oral pan-JAK inhibitor, 5-10 mg twice daily. Sorted populations comprised CD4+ and CD8+ T cells obtained from PBMCs. Following extraction, RNA underwent reverse transcription to cDNA, which served as the sequencing template. Repertoires were generated with immunoSEQ multiplex PCR, while TCRdb's copy carries only in-frame clones and drops some. The sample includes roughly 110,000 clones, 84% seen only once; the top ten take 20% to 25%. Of note for this clone: Its target is unknown.

V was trimmed by 0 bases and J by 9 bases, leaving 17 bases between them. Looked up from germline, CDR1 is MGHRA and CDR2 is YSYEKL. This CDR3 spans 16 amino acids. The sequence was collected from a human donor with alopecia areata. Source: CD8+ T cells sorted from blood, taken at week 24, from a patient treated with tofacitinib. The rearrangement links TRBV4-1 to TRBJ2-2; tentatively, D is TRBD2 (7 bases). The CDR3 is CASSQEVGGQSWELFF. The CDR3 DNA sequence: TGCGCCAGCAGCCAAGAAGTGGGGGGGCAGTCTTGGGAGCTGTTTTTT.